This T cell receptor (beta chain) was identified in a study of T-cell memory formation after mild COVID-19. TCRdb used MiXCR to reprocess the 5' RACE reads, holding one entry per CDR3 protein. The sample has about 110,000 distinct CDR3 sequences; over 20% are singletons. Trimming took off 3 bases at V and 8 bases at J, with 10 bases between the two ends. This CDR3 is built from 12 residues. Germline V CDR1 and CDR2: SGHTA, FQGNSA. This clonotype was seen only a few times. The V and J genes are TRBV7-2 and TRBJ1-1, with D maybe TRBD1 (6 bases). Sequences were obtained from PBMCs or a T cell subset sorted from them (not recorded which). The clonotype was recovered from a man between 18 and 35 years old who had mild COVID-19 (a few samples of this study predate the infection). Cell type and time point are not known. This chain's CDR3 is CASSFSGTEAFF. CDR3 nucleotide sequence: TGTGCCAGCAGCTTCTCCGGGACAGAAGCTTTCTTT.